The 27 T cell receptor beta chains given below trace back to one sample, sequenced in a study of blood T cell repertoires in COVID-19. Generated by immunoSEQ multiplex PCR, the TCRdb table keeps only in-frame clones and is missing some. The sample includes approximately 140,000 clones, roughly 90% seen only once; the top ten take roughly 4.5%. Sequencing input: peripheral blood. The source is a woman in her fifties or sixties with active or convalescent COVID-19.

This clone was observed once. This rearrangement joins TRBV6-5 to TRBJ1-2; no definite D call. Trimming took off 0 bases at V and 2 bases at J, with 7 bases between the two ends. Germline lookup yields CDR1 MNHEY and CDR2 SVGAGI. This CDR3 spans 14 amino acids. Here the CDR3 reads CASSYSAGNYGYTF. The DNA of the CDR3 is TGTGCCAGCAGTTACTCGGCGGGGAACTATGGCTACACCTTC.

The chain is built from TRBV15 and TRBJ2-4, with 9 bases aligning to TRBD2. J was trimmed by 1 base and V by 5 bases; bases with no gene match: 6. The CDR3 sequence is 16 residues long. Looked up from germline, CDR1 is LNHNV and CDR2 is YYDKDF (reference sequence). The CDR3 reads CATSQAGGLAKNIQYF. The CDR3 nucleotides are TGTGCCACCAGCCAAGCGGGGGGCTTGGCCAAAAACATTCAGTACTTC.

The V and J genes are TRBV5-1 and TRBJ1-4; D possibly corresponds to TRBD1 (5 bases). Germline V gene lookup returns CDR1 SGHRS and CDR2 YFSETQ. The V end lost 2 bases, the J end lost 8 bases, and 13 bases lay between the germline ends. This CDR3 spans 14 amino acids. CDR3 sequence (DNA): TGCGCCAGCAGCTTTGGAGGGGAAGGCGAAAAACTGTTTTTT. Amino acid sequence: CASSFGGEGEKLFF.

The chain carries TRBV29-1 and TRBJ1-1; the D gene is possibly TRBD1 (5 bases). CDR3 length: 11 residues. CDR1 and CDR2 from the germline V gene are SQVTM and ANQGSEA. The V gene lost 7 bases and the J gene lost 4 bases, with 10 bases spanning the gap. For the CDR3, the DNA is TGCAGCGCCGCGGGGGGCACTGAAGCTTTCTTT. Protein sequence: CSAAGGTEAFF.

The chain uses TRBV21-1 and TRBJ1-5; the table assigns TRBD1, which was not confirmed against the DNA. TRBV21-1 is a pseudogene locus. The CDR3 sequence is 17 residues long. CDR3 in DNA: TGTGCCAGCAGCAAAGAATTGGACAGAGATAGCAATCAGCCCCAGCATTTT. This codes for CASSKELDRDSNQPQHF.

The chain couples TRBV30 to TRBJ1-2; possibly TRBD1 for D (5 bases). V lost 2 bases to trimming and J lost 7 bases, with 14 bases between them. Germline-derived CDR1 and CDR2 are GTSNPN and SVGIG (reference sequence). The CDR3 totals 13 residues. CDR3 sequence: CAWSLQDKAGYTF. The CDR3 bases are TGTGCCTGGAGTTTACAGGACAAGGCTGGCTACACCTTC.

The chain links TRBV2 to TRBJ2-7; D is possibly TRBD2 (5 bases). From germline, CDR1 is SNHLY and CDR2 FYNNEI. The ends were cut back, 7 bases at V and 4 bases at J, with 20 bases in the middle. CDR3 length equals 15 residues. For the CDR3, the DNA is TGTGCCAGCAAGGCCAGAGCCATGGGAGAATACGAGCAGTACTTC. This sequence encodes CASKARAMGEYEQYF.

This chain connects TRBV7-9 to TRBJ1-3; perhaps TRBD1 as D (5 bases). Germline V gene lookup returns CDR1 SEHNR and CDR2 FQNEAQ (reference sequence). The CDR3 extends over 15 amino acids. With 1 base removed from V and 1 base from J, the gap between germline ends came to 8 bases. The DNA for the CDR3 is TGTGCCAGCAGCTTAGTAGGGGTATCTGGAAACACCATATATTTT. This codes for CASSLVGVSGNTIYF.

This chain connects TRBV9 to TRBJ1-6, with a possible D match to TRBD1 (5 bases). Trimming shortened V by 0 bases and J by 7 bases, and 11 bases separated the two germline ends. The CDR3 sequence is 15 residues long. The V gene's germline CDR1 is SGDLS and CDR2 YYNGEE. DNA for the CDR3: TGTGCCAGCAGCGTAGCGCCACAGGACAATTCACCCCTCCACTTT. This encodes CASSVAPQDNSPLHF.

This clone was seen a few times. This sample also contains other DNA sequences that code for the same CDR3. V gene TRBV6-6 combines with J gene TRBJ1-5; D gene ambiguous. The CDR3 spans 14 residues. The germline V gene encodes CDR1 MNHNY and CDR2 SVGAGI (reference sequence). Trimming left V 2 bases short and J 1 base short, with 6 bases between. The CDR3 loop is CASSYPESNQPQHF. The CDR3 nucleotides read TGTGCCAGCAGTTACCCCGAGAGCAATCAGCCCCAGCATTTT.

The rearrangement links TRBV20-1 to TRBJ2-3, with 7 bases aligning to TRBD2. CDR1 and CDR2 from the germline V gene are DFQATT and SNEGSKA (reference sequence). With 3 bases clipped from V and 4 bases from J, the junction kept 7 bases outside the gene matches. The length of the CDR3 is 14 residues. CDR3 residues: CSASFSSGADTQYF. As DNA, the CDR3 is TGCAGTGCTAGTTTTTCTAGCGGAGCAGATACGCAGTATTTT.

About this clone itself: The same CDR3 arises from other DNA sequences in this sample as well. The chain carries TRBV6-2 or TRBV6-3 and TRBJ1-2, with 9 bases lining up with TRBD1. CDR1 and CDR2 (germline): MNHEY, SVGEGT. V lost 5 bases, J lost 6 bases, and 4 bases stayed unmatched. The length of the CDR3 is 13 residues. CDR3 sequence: CASSLGQGNGYTF. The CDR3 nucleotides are TGTGCCAGCAGTCTCGGACAGGGGAATGGCTACACCTTC.

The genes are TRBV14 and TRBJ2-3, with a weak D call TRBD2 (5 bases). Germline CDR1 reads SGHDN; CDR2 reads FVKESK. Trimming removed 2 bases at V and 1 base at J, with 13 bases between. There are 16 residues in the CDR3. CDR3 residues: CASSQSRGSGTDTQYF. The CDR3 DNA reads TGTGCCAGCAGCCAAAGTCGGGGTTCGGGCACAGATACGCAGTATTTT.

The DNA of the CDR3 is TGTGCCAGCAGCGTAGACCCAGGCCACTATGGCTACACCTTC. It is translated as CASSVDPGHYGYTF. This chain links TRBV9 with TRBJ1-2; D is uncertain. The CDR3 loop spans 14 amino acids. The ends were cut back, 0 bases at V and 3 bases at J, with 9 bases in the middle. CDR1 and CDR2 from the germline V gene are SGDLS and YYNGEE.

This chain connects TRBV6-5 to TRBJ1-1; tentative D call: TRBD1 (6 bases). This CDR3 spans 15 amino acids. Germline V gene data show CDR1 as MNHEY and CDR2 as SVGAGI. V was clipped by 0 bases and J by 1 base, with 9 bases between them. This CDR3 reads CASSYSPGANTEAFF. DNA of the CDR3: TGTGCCAGCAGTTACTCTCCAGGGGCGAACACTGAAGCTTTCTTT.

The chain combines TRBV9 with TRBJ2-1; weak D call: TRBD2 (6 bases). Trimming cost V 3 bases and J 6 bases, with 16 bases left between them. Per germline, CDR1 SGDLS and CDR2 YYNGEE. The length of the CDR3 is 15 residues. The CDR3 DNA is TGTGCCAGCAGCGGGGACCCCGGAGGGGCCAATGAGCAGTTCTTC. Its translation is CASSGDPGGANEQFF.

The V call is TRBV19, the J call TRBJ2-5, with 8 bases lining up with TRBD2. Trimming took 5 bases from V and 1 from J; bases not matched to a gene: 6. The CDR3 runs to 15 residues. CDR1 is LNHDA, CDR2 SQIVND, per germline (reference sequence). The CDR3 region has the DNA TGTGCCAGTAGTCCCGCGGGAGGTCCCCAAGAGACCCAGTACTTC. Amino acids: CASSPAGGPQETQYF.

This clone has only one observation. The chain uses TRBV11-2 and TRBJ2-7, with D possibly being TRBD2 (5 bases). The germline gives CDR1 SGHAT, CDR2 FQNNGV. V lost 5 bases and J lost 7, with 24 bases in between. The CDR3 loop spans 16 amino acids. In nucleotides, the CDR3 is TGTGCCAGCAGCATTTCCCCTGGGTTTAGCGTGAAAGAGCAGTACTTC. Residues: CASSISPGFSVKEQYF. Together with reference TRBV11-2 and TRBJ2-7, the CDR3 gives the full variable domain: EAGVAQSPRYKIIEKRQSVAFWCNPISGHATLYWYQQILGQGPKLLIQFQNNGVVDDSQLPKDRFSAERLKGVDSTLKIQPAKLEDSAVYLCASSISPGFSVKEQYFGPGTRLTVT.

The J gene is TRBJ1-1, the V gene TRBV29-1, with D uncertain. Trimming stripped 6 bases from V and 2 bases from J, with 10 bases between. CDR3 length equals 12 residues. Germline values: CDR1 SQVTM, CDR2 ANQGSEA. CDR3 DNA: TGCAGCGTGGAGGACCCAAACACTGAAGCTTTCTTT. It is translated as CSVEDPNTEAFF.

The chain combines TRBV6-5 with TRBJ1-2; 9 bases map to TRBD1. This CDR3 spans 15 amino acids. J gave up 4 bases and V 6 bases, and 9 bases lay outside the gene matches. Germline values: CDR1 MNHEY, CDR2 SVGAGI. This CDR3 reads CASRKQGARSYGYTF. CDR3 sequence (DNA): TGTGCCAGCAGAAAACAGGGGGCGCGGAGCTATGGCTACACCTTC.

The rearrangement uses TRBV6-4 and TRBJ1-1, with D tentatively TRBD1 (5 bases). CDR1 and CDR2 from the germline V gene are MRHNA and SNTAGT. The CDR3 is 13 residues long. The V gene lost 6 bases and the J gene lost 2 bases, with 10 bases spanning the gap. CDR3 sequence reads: CASSRQINTEAFF. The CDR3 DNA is TGTGCCAGCAGCAGACAGATAAACACTGAAGCTTTCTTT.

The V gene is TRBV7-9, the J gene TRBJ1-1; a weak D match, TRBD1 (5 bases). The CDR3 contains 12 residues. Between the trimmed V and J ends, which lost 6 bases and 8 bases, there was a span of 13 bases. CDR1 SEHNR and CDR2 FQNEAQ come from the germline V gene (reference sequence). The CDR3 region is CASSKNRGEAFF. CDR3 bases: TGTGCCAGCAGTAAGAACCGGGGGGAAGCTTTCTTT.

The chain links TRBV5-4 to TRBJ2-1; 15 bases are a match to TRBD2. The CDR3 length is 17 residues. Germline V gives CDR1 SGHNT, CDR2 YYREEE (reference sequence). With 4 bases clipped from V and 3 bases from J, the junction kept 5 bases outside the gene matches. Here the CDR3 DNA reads TGTGCCAGCAGCAGCGGGACTAGCGGGGGGCTCTACAATGAGCAGTTCTTC. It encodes CASSSGTSGGLYNEQFF.

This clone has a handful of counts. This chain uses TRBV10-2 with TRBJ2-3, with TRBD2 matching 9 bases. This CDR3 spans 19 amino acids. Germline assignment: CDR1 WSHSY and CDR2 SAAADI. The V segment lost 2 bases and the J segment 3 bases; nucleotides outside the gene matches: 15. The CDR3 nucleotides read TGCGCCAGCAGTGAGGGGGCGGGGGGGCTTTTCAGGTTGACAGATACGCAGTATTTT. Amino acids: CASSEGAGGLFRLTDTQYF.

The CDR3 DNA reads TGTGCCAGCAGCTTAACGGGACACAACACCGGGGAGCTGTTTTTT. It translates to CASSLTGHNTGELFF. This chain connects TRBV7-9 to TRBJ2-2; D might be TRBD1 (6 bases). Trimming pared 2 bases from V and 2 bases from J, leaving 9 bases between. Looked up from germline, CDR1 is SEHNR and CDR2 is FQNEAQ (reference sequence). The length of the CDR3 is 15 residues.

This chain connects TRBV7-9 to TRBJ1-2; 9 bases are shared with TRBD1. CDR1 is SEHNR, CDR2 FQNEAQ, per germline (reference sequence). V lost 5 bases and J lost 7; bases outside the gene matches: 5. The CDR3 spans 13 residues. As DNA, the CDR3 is TGTGCCAGCAGCCCGGAGGACAGGGGTGGCTACACCTTC. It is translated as CASSPEDRGGYTF. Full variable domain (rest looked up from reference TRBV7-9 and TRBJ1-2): DTGVSQNPRHKITKRGQNVTFRCDPISEHNRLYWYRQTLGQGPEFLTYFQNEAQLEKSRLLSDRFSAERPKGSFSTLEIQRTEQGDSAMYLCASSPEDRGGYTFGSGTRLTVV.

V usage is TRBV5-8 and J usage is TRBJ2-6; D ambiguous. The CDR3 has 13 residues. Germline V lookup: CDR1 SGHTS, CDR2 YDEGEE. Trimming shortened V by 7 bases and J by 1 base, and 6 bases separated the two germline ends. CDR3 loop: CASERSGANVLTF. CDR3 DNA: TGTGCCAGCGAACGGTCTGGGGCCAACGTCCTGACTTTC.